Listed below are T cell receptor beta chains from one sample, sequenced in a study of regulatory T cells in long-lasting Graves disease. MiXCR was run by TCRdb on the multiplex PCR reads, yielding one entry per CDR3 protein. The sample holds around 400,000 distinct CDR3 sequences, approximately 23% seen once. The source was peripheral blood mononuclear cells (PBMCs), collected when the disease was refractory, from a patient treated with antithyroid drugs. The receptors were gathered from a woman aged 40 to 55 with Graves disease. CDR3s include the opening cysteine and the closing phenylalanine or tryptophan. Fields, in order: J gene, V gene, D gene, clone size, CDR3 DNA, CDR3 protein. A D gene is named only where the DNA matches it firmly. Expanded clones are given a class, and other clones once, few, many or no size at all.

>TRBJ2-3|TRBV24-1|TRBD2|NA
TGTGCCACCAGTGATCCGGCCGGGAGGTCAGATACGCAGTATTTT
CATSDPAGRSDTQYF
>TRBJ2-4|TRBV14|TRBD2|NA
TGTGCCAGCAGCCAAGGGTTGGCTAGCGGGAGTACCAAAAACATTCAGTACTTC
CASSQGLASGSTKNIQYF
>TRBJ1-1|TRBV7-8|NA|NA
TGTGCCAGCACTCAGGGATCAAGAGCTTTCTTT
CASTQGSRAFF
>TRBJ2-7|TRBV7-7|NA|NA
TGTGCTAGCAGCTTAGGGCGGGGCAGGCGCTACGAGCAGTACTTC
CASSLGRGRRYEQYF
>TRBJ1-3|TRBV20-1|NA|NA
TGCAGCGGAACCTACTCTGATGGAAACACCATATATTTT
CSGTYSDGNTIYF
>TRBJ2-7|TRBV28|TRBD2|many
TGTGCCAGCAGTTTATTTCGACTAGCGGGAGCCCCGTACGAGCAGTACTTC
CASSLFRLAGAPYEQYF
>TRBJ2-2|TRBV5-4|TRBD2|few
TGTGCCAGCAGGTTAAGCGGGAGTGGCTACACCGGGGAGCTGTTTTTT
CASRLSGSGYTGELFF
>TRBJ2-1|TRBV28|NA|few
TGTGCCAGCAGCCTAAATCCGGGCGAACCCTTGGGCACCTACAATGAGCAGTTCTTC
CASSLNPGEPLGTYNEQFF
>TRBJ2-7|TRBV20-1|NA|few
TGCAGTGCGTTAAGGGACCGAAGCTCCTACGAGCAGTACTTC
CSALRDRSSYEQYF
>TRBJ2-1|TRBV2|NA|NA
TGTGCCAGCAGCTTAGAGTTCAGTGGCCCTCGCCGCTCCTACAATGAGCAGTTCTTC
CASSLEFSGPRRSYNEQFF
>TRBJ2-7|TRBV29-1|NA|few
TGCAGCGTTGAAGGGCACAGGAACTTC
CSVEGHRNF
>TRBJ2-7|TRBV6-1|NA|many
TGTGCCAGCAGTGTTACGCGGGACTACGAGCAGTACTTC
CASSVTRDYEQYF
>TRBJ2-7|TRBV2|TRBD1|many
TGTGCCAGCAGTGCGCCGGACAGGGGTAACGAGCAGTACTTC
CASSAPDRGNEQYF
>TRBJ1-1|TRBV27|NA|few
TGTGCCAGCAGTTTATATCGGGGGGGGAACACTGAAGCTTTCTTT
CASSLYRGGNTEAFF
>TRBJ2-7|TRBV18|NA|few
TGTGCCAGCTCACCGCAGACTATCGAGCAGTACTTC
CASSPQTIEQYF
>TRBJ1-4|TRBV7-2|NA|many
TGTGCCAGCAGCGAAAACAGCGCAACTAATGAAAAACTGTTTTTT
CASSENSATNEKLFF
>TRBJ2-7|TRBV28|TRBD2|many
TGTGCCAGCAGTTGGTCCGGGACTAGCTCCTACGAGCAGTACTTC
CASSWSGTSSYEQYF
>TRBJ1-5|TRBV12-3/TRBV12-4|NA|many
TGTGCCAGCAGTTTTGGGACATATAGCAATCAGCCCCAGCATTTT
CASSFGTYSNQPQHF
>TRBJ1-5|TRBV15|TRBD1|many
TGTGCCACCAGCAGTGGACAGGTTGGCAATCAGCCCCAGCATTTT
CATSSGQVGNQPQHF
>TRBJ2-7|TRBV7-3|NA|NA
TGTGCCAGCAGCTCTACCCCCTTTCTTACCGAGCAGTACTTC
CASSSTPFLTEQYF
>TRBJ1-3|TRBV6-5|NA|few
TGTGCCAGCAGTTACACCCCCGAACAGTTCTCTGGAAACACCATATATTTT
CASSYTPEQFSGNTIYF
>TRBJ2-2|TRBV12-3/TRBV12-4|TRBD2|NA
TGTGCCAGCAGTCCGACTAGCGGGAGCCCCGGGGAGCTGTTTTTT
CASSPTSGSPGELFF
>TRBJ1-6|TRBV28|TRBD1|many
TGTGCCAGCAGGATTGGACTAGGGGGCCTTGGTAATTCACCCCTCCACTTT
CASRIGLGGLGNSPLHF
>TRBJ1-1|TRBV28|NA|many
TGTGCCAGCAGTTTATGGGGGACAATTGCGGGCACTGAAGCTTTCTTT
CASSLWGTIAGTEAFF
>TRBJ1-2|TRBV15|TRBD1|many
TGTGCCACCAGCAGAGAAGGGACAGGGAACTATGGCTACACCTTC
CATSREGTGNYGYTF
>TRBJ2-2|TRBV5-4|NA|NA
TGTGCCAGCAGCTCAGTCGGGGAGCTGTTTTTT
CASSSVGELFF
>TRBJ1-3|TRBV30|TRBD1|NA
TGTGCCTGGAGTGGCGGACAGGGGACCGGAAACACCATATATTTT
CAWSGGQGTGNTIYF
>TRBJ2-7|TRBV20-1|NA|many
TGCAGTGCTGAGGGGCAGGTCTTCTACGAGCAGTACTTC
CSAEGQVFYEQYF
>TRBJ1-5|TRBV7-2|NA|few
TGTGCCAGCAGCTTCCGCGGACTGATAAGTCAGCCCCAGCATTTT
CASSFRGLISQPQHF
>TRBJ2-4|TRBV9|NA|NA
TGTGCCAGCAGCGGACAGGAGAAAAACATTCAGTACTTC
CASSGQEKNIQYF
>TRBJ2-2|TRBV10-2|NA|NA
TGCGCCAGCAGTGAGTCGAAGGTGTTATACGGCGGGGAGCTGTTTTTT
CASSESKVLYGGELFF
>TRBJ2-4|TRBV2|TRBD2|NA
TGTGCCAGCAGCCAAGCCGCTAGCGGGCCCCAAGGCATTCAGTACTTC
CASSQAASGPQGIQYF
>TRBJ2-5|TRBV7-9|NA|NA
TGTGCCAGCAGCCACGACTACCAAGAGACCCAGTACTTC
CASSHDYQETQYF